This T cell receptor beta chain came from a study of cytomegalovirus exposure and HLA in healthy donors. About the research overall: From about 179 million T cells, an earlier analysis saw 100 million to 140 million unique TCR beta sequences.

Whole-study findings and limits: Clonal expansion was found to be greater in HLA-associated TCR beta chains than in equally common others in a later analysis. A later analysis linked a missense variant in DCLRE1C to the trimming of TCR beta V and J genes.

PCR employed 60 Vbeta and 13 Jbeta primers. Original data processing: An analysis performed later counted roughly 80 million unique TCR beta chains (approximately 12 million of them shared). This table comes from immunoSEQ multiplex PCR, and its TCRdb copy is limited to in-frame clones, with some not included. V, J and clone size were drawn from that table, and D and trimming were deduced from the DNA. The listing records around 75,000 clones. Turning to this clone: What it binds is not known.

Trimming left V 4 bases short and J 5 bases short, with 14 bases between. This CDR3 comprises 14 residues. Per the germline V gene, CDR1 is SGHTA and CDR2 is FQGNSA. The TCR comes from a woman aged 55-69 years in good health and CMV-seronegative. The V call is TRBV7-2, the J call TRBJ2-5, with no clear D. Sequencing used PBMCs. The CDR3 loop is CASSSSAGSETQYF. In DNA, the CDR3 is TGTGCCAGCAGCTCATCTGCAGGCTCGGAGACCCAGTACTTC.